This T cell receptor (beta chain) was captured by sequencing in a study of control samples from healthy donors and cancer patients. The CDR3 sequence is 14 residues long. From germline, CDR1 is SGHRS and CDR2 YFSETQ. The V segment lost 1 base and the J segment 3 bases; nucleotides outside the gene matches: 3. Produced via immunoSEQ multiplex PCR; TCRdb's table is partial and in-frame only. The data hold 170,000 or so clones, with around 91% observed a single time. This clonotype was obtained from a woman aged 50 to 60 in good health. This sequence joins TRBV5-1 and TRBJ1-1, with 7 bases aligning to TRBD1. Sequenced material: blood. The CDR3 DNA sequence: TGCGCCAGCAGCTTGAACACAGGGGACACTGAAGCTTTCTTT. Encoded protein: CASSLNTGDTEAFF.